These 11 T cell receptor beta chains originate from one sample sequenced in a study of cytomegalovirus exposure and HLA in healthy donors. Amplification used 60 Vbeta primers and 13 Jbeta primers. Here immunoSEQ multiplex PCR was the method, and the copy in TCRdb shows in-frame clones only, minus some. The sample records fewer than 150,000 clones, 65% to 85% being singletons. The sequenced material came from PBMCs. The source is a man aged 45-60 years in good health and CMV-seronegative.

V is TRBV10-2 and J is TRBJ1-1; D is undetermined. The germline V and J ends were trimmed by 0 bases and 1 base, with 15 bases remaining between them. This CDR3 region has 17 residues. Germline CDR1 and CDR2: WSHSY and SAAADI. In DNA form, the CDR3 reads TGCGCCAGCAGTGAGTCGCGGGGTTTAGGTGGGAACACTGAAGCTTTCTTT. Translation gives CASSESRGLGGNTEAFF.

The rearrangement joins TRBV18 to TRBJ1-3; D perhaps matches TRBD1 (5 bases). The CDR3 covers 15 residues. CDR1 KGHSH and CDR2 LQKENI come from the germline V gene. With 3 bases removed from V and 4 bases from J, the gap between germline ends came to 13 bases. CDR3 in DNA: TGTGCCAGCTCACCGAAGGGGTTCGACGGAAACACCATATATTTT. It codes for CASSPKGFDGNTIYF.

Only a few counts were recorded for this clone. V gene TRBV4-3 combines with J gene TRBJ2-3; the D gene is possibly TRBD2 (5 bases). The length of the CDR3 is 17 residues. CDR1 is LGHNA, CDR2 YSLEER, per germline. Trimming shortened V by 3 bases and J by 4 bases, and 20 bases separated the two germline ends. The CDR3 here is CASSHPNSVGVPDTQYF. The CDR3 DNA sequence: TGCGCCAGCAGCCACCCAAATAGCGTCGGAGTACCAGATACGCAGTATTTT.

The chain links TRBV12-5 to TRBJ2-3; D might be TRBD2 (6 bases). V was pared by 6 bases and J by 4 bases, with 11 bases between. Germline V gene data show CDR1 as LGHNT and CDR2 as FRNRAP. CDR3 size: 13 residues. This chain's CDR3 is CASGLGEADTQYF. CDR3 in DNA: TGTGCTAGTGGCCTGGGGGAGGCAGATACGCAGTATTTT.

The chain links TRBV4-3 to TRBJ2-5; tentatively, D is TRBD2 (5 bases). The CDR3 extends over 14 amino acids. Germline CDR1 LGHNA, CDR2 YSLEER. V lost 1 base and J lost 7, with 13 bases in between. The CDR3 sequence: CASSQVESAGTQYF. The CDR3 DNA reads TGCGCCAGCAGCCAAGTAGAGTCGGCGGGGACCCAGTACTTC.

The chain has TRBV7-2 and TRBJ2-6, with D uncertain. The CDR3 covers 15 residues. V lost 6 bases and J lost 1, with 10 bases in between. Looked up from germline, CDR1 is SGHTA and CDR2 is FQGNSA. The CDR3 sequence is CASRYERSGANVLTF. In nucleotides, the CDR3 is TGTGCCAGCAGATACGAACGGTCTGGGGCCAACGTCCTGACTTTC.

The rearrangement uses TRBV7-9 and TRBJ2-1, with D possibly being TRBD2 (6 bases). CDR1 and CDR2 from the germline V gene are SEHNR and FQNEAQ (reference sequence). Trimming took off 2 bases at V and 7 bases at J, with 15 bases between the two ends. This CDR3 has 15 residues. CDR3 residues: CASSLIQGGKNEQFF. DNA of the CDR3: TGTGCCAGCAGCTTAATTCAGGGAGGAAAAAATGAGCAGTTCTTC.

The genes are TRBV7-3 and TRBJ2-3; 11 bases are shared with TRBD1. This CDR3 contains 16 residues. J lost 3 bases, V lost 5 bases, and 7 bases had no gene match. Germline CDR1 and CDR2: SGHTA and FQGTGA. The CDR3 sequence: CASSPVGTGGTDTQYF. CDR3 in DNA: TGTGCCAGCAGCCCCGTGGGGACAGGGGGGACAGATACGCAGTATTTT.

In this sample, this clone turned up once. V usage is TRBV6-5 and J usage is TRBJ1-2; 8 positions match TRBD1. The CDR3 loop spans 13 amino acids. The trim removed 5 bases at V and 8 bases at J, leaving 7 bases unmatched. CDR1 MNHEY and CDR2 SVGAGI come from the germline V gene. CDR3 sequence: CASSRTGSEGYTF. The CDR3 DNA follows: TGTGCCAGCAGTCGGACAGGGAGTGAAGGCTACACCTTC.

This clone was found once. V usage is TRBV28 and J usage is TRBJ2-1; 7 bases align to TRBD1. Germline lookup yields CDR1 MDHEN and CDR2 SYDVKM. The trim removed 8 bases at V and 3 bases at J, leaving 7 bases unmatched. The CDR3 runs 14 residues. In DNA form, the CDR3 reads TGTGCCAGCGGCCGGACAGGAGGCTACAATGAGCAGTTCTTC. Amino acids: CASGRTGGYNEQFF.

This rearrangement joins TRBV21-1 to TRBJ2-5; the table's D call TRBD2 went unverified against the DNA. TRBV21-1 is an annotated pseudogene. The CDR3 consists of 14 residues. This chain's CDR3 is CASSTTSGGETQYF. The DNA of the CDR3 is TGTGCCAGCAGCACGACTAGTGGAGGGGAGACCCAGTACTTC.